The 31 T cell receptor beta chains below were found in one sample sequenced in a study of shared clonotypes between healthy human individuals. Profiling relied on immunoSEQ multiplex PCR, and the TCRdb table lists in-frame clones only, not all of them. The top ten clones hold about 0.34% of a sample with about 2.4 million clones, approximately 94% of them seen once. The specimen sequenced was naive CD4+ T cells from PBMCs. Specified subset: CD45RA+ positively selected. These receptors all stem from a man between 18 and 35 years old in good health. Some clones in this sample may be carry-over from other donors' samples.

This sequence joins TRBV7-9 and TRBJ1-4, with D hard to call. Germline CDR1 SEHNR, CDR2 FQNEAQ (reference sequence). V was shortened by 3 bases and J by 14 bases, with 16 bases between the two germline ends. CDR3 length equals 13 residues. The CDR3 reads CASSFYDGGRLFF. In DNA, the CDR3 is TGTGCCAGCAGCTTCTATGATGGAGGAAGGCTGTTTTTT. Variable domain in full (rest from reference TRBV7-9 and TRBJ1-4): DTGVSQNPRHKITKRGQNVTFRCDPISEHNRLYWYRQTLGQGPEFLTYFQNEAQLEKSRLLSDRFSAERPKGSFSTLEIQRTEQGDSAMYLCASSFYDGGRLFFGSGTQLSVL.

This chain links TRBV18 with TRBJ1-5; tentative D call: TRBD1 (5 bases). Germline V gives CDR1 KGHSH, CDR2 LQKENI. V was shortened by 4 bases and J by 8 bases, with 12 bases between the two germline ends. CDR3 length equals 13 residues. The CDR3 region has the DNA TGTGCCAGCTCACGGGGCGCGGGGGAGCCCCAGCATTTT. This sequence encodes CASSRGAGEPQHF.

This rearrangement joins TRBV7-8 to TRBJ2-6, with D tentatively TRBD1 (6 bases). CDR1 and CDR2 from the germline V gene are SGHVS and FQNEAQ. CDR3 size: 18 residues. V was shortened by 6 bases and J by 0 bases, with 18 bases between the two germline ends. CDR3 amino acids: CASREQGTLLSGANVLTF. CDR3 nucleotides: TGTGCCAGCAGGGAGCAGGGGACACTACTCTCTGGGGCCAACGTCCTGACTTTC.

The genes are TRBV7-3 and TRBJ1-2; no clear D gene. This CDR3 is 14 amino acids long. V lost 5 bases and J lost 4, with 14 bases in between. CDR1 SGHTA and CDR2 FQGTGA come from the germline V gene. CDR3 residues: CASSPGRALYGYTF. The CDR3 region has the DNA TGTGCCAGCAGCCCCGGAAGGGCGCTCTATGGCTACACCTTC.

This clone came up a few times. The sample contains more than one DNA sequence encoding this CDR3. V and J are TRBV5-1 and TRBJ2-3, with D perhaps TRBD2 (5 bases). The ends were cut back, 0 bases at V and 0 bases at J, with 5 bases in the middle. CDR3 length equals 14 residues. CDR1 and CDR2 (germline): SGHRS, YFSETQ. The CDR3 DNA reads TGCGCCAGCAGCTTGGAGCGGAGCACAGATACGCAGTATTTT. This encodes CASSLERSTDTQYF.

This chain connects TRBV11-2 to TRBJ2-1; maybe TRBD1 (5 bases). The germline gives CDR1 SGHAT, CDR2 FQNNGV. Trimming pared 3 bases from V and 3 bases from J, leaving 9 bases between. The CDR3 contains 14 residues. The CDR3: CASSLTDYYNEQFF. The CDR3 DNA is TGTGCCAGCAGCTTGACAGATTACTACAATGAGCAGTTCTTC.

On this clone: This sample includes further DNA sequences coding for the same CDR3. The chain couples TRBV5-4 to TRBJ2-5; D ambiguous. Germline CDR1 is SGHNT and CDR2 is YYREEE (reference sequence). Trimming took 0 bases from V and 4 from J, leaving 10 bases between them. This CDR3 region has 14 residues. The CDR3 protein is CASSLVGSGETQYF. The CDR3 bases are TGTGCCAGCAGCTTGGTAGGGTCCGGAGAGACCCAGTACTTC.

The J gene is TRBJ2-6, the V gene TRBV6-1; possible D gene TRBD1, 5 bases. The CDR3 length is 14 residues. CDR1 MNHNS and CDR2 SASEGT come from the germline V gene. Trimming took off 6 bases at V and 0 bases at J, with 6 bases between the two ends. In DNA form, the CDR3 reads TGTGCCAGCAGGACAGTCTCTGGGGCCAACGTCCTGACTTTC. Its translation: CASRTVSGANVLTF.

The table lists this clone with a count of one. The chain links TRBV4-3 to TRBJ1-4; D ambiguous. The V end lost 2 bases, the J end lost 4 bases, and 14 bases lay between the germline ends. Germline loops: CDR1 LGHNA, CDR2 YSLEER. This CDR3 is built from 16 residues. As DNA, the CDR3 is TGCGCCAGCAGCCAAAAGGTCCGGATTTATAATGAAAAACTGTTTTTT. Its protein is CASSQKVRIYNEKLFF.

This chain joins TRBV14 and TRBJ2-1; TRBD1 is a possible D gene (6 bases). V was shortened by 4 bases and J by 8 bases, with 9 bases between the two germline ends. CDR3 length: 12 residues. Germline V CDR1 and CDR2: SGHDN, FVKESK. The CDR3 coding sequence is TGTGCCAGCAGCCCCTCAGGGGATGAGCAGTTCTTC. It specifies CASSPSGDEQFF.

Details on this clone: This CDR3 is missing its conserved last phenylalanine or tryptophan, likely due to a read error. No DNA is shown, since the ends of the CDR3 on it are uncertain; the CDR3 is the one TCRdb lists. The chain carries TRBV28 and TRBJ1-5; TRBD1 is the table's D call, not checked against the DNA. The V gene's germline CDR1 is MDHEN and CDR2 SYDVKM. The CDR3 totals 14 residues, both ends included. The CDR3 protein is CASSLGPGQGGTSL.

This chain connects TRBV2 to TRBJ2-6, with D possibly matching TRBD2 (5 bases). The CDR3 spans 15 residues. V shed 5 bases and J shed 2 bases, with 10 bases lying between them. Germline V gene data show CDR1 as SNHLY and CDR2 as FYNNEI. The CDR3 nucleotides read TGTGCCAGCAGTCTCACTAGAGCTGGGGCCAACGTCCTGACTTTC. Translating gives CASSLTRAGANVLTF.

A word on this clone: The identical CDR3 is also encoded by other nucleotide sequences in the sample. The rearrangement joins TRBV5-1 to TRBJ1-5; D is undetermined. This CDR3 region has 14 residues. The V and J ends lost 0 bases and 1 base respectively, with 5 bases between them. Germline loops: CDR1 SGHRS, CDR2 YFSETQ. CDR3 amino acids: CASSLEGSNQPQHF. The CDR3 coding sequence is TGCGCCAGCAGCTTGGAAGGCAGCAATCAGCCCCAGCATTTT. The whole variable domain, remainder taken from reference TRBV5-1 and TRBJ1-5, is KAGVTQTPRYLIKTRGQQVTLSCSPISGHRSVSWYQQTPGQGLQFLFEYFSETQRNKGNFPGRFSGRQFSNSRSEMNVSTLELGDSALYLCASSLEGSNQPQHFGDGTRLSIL.

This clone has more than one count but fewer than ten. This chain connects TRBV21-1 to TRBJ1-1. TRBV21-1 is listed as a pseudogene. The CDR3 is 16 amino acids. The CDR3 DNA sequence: TGTGCCAGCAGCAAAGCGTTGCGGGGGAAGGTCGCTGAAGCTTTCTTT. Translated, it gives CASSKALRGKVAEAFF.

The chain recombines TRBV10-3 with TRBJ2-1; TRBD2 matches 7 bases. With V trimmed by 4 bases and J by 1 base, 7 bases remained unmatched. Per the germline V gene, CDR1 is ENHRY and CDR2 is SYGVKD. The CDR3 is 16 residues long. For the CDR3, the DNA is TGTGCCATCAGTGGGAAAAGCGGGACTTCCTACAATGAGCAGTTCTTC. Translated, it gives CAISGKSGTSYNEQFF.

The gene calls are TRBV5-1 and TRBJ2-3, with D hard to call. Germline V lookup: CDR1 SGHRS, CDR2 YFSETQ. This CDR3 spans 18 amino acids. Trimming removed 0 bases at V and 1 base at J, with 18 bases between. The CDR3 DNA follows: TGCGCCAGCAGCTTGGGAGGATCATCATTCCTGGGCACAGATACGCAGTATTTT. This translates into CASSLGGSSFLGTDTQYF.

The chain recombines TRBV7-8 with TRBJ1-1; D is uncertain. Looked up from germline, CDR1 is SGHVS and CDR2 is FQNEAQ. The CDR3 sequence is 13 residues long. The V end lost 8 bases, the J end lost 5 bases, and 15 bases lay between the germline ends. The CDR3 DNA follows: TGTGCCAGCCGAAGAAGCGTCGGGACTGAAGCTTTCTTT. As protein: CASRRSVGTEAFF.

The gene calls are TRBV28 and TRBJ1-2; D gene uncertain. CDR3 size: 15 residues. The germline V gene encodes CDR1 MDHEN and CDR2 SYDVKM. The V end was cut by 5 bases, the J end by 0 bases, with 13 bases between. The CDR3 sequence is CASSLHQPANYGYTF. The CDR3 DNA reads TGTGCCAGCAGTCTCCATCAACCAGCTAACTATGGCTACACCTTC.

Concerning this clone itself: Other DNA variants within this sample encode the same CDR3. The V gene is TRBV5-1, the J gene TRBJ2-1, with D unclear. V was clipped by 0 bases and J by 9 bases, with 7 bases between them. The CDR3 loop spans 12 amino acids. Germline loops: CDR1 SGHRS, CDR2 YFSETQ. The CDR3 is CASSLDRGEQFF. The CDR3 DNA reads TGCGCCAGCAGCTTGGACCGTGGTGAGCAGTTCTTC.

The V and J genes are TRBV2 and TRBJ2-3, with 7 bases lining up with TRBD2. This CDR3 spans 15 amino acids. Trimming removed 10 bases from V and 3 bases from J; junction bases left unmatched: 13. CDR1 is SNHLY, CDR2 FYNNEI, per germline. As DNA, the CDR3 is TGTGCCATCCAGGTCGGCGGGAGTTTGACAGATACGCAGTATTTT. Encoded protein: CAIQVGGSLTDTQYF. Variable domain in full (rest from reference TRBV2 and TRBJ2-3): EPEVTQTPSHQVTQMGQEVILRCVPISNHLYFYWYRQILGQKVEFLVSFYNNEISEKSEIFDDQFSVERPDGSNFTLKIRSTKLEDSAMYFCAIQVGGSLTDTQYFGPGTRLTVL.

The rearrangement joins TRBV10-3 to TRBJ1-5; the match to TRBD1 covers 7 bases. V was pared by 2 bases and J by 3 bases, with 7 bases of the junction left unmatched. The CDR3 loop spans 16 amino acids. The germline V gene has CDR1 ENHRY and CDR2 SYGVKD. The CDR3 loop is CAISEGTASNNQPQHF. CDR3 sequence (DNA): TGTGCCATCAGTGAGGGGACAGCGTCGAACAATCAGCCCCAGCATTTT.

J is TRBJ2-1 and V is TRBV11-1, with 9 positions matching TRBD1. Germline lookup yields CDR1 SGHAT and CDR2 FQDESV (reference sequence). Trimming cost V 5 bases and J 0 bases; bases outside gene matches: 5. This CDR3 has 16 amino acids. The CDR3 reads CASSPPGQGSYNEQFF. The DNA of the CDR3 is TGTGCCAGCAGCCCTCCGGGACAGGGCTCCTACAATGAGCAGTTCTTC.

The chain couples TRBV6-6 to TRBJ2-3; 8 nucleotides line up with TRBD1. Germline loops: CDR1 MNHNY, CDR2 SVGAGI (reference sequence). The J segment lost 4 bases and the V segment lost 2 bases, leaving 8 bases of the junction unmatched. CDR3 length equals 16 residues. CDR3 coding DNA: TGTGCCAGCAGTTACCCGAGGCAGGGGGCGGCAGATACGCAGTATTTT. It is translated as CASSYPRQGAADTQYF.

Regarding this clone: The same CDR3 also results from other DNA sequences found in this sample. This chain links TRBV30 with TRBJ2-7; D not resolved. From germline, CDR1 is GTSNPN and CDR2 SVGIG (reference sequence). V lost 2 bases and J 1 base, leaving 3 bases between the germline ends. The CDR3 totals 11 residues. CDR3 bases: TGTGCCTGGAGTCTTTCCTACGAGCAGTACTTC. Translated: CAWSLSYEQYF.

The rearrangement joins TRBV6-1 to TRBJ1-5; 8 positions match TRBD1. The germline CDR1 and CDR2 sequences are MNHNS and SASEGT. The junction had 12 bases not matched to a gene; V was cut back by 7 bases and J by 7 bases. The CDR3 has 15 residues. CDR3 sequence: CASTRTGSVGQPQHF. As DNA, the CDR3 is TGTGCCAGCACAAGGACAGGGAGCGTAGGGCAGCCCCAGCATTTT.

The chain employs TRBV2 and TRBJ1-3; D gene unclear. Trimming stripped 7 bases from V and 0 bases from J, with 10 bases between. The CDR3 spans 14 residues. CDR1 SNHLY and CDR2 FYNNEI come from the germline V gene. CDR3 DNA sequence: TGTGCCAGCAACGCCCCACCCTCTGGAAACACCATATATTTT. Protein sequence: CASNAPPSGNTIYF. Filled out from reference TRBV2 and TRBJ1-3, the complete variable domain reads EPEVTQTPSHQVTQMGQEVILRCVPISNHLYFYWYRQILGQKVEFLVSFYNNEISEKSEIFDDQFSVERPDGSNFTLKIRSTKLEDSAMYFCASNAPPSGNTIYFGEGSWLTVV.

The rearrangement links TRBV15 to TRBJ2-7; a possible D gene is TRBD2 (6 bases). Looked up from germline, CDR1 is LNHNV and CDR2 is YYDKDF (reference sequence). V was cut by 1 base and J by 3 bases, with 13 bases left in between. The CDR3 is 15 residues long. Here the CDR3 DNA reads TGTGCCACCAGCAGAGTAGGGAGTAGCGGCTACGAGCAGTACTTC. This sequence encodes CATSRVGSSGYEQYF.

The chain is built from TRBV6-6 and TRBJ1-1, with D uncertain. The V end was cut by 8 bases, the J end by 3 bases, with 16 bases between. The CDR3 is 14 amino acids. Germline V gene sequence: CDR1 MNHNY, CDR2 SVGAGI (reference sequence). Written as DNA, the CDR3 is TGTGCCAGCGAGAGGGATCGGGGATACACTGAAGCTTTCTTT. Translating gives CASERDRGYTEAFF.

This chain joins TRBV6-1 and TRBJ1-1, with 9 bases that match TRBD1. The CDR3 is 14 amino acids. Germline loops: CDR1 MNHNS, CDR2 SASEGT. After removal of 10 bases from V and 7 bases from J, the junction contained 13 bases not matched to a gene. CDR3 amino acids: CAIIKRDRVIEAFF. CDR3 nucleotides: TGTGCCATCATAAAACGGGACAGGGTAATTGAAGCTTTCTTT.

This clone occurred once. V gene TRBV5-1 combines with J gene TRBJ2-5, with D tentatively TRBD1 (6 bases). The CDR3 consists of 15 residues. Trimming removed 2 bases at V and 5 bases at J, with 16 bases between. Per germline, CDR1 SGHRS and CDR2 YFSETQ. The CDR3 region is CASSLSVGGRETQYF. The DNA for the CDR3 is TGCGCCAGCAGCTTATCTGTTGGGGGCAGGGAGACCCAGTACTTC.

The CDR3 DNA follows: TGTGCCACCAGGACAGGGGGCGATGAAAAACTGTTTTTT. It encodes CATRTGGDEKLFF. The chain employs TRBV28 and TRBJ1-4; 11 nucleotides agree with TRBD1. Germline CDR1 MDHEN, CDR2 SYDVKM. The CDR3 is made up of 13 amino acids. V shed 10 bases, J shed 6 bases, and the junction held 4 bases outside the gene matches.